This record looks at one T cell receptor beta chain sequence and its context. V was clipped by 3 bases and J by 0 bases; unmatched bases: 8. CDR1 LNHNV and CDR2 YYDKDF come from the germline V gene (reference sequence). The CDR3 length is 18 residues. The data were taken from a study of blood T cell repertoires in COVID-19. For the study at large: Spain, Italy and the United States supplied samples that represented acute and convalescent COVID-19. From T cells, B-cell-depleted T cells, or PBMCs came the material, which was cDNA or gDNA.

Authors' methods: Estimation of nucleated cell counts was performed using reference gene primer amplification. TCRdb keeps only in-frame clones here, not all; method: immunoSEQ multiplex PCR. That table supplies the V and J calls and clone size; D and trimming were determined from the DNA. The sample holds some 120,000 clones, 87% seen once. V gene TRBV15 combines with J gene TRBJ1-5; 10 nucleotides line up with TRBD1. The sequenced material came from peripheral blood. This sequence originates from a woman aged 60-75 years with acute or convalescent COVID-19. The DNA of the CDR3 is TGTGCCACCAGCAGTGGGGAGTGGGACAGGGGTAGCAATCAGCCCCAGCATTTT. Its protein product is CATSSGEWDRGSNQPQHF.